One TCR beta chain is described in this entry. Deletions cut 6 bases from V and 3 bases from J, with 17 bases between. The CDR3 is made up of 15 amino acids. Germline lookup yields CDR1 LNHDA and CDR2 SQIVND (reference sequence). Source study methods: Cell counts per sample came from amplifying reference gene primers. TCRdb keeps only in-frame clones here, not all; method: immunoSEQ multiplex PCR. That table is the source of V, J and clone size, and D and trimming were worked out from the DNA. The repertoire holds tens of thousands of clones, nearly 90% seen once, with approximately 3% in the top ten. This sample is drawn from a study of blood T cell repertoires in COVID-19. Overall study: Both acute and convalescent COVID-19 samples were obtained from the United States, Italy and Spain. Sample material is recorded as cDNA or gDNA derived from T cells, B-cell-depleted T cells, or PBMCs.

The chain links TRBV19 to TRBJ1-2, with D perhaps TRBD1 (5 bases). The source material was peripheral blood. The sequence was collected from a man between 50 and 59 years old with active COVID-19. CDR3 region: CASSISTQGDYGYTF. The CDR3, as DNA: TGTGCCAGTAGCATCAGTACTCAGGGCGACTATGGCTACACCTTC.